One T cell receptor beta chain is described in this entry. Antigen: not known. The CDR3 length is 13 residues. Trimming at V came to 6 bases and at J to 4 bases, leaving 4 bases not matched to a gene. Germline CDR1 MNHEY, CDR2 SMNVEV (reference sequence). The study left out patients who had uncontrolled infection, other autoimmune disease, pregnancy or lactation. Orbital computed tomography and thyroid ultrasound, together with serum TRAb and thyroxine and clinical symptoms, were used for diagnoses. The record originates from a study of T cells in Graves' hyperthyroidism and ophthalmopathy. Broader study findings: Model output signaled ophthalmopathy a median roughly 6 months ahead of onset. Blood samples included most of the expanded thyroid clonotypes exceeding 0.001.

Amplification of TCR beta CDR3 regions used RNA as the template. In the first-round RT-PCR of the TCR CDR3, the HTBI primer set was used. TCRdb called the multiplex PCR reads again in MiXCR, with one record for every CDR3 protein. The table shows 350,000 or so distinct CDR3 sequences, with around a sixth occurring only once. Sequenced sample: blood. The chain links TRBV27 to TRBJ1-1, with 8 nucleotides matching TRBD1. This clonotype was sampled from a woman between 45 and 60 years old with Graves' hyperthyroidism. CDR3 protein: CASSTTGVTEAFF. In DNA, the CDR3 is TGTGCCAGCAGCACGACAGGGGTCACTGAAGCTTTCTTT.